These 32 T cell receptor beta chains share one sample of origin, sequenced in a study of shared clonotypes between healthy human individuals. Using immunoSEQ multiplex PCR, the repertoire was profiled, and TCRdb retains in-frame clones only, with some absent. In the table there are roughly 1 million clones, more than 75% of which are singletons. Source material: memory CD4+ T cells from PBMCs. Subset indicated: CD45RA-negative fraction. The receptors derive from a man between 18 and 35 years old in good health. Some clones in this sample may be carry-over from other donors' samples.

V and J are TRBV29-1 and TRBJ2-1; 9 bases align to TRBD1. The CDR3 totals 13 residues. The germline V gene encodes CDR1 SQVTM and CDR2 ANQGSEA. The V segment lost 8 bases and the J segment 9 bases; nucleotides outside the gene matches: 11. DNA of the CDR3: TGCAGCTTCTCCAAAGGGGACAGGGCTGAGCAGTTCTTC. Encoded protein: CSFSKGDRAEQFF.

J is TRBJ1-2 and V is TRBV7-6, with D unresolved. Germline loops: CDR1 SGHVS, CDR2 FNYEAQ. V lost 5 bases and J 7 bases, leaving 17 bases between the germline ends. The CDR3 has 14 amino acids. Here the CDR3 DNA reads TGTGCCAGCAGCCTTTCCTCACTGGCGGGTGGCTACACCTTC. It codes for CASSLSSLAGGYTF.

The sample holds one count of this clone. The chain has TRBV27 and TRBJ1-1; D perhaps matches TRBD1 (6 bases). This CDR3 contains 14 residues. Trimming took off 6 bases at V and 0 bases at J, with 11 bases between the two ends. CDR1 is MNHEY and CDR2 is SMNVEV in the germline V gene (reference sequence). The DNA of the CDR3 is TGTGCCAGCAGGAGGAACAGGGTGAACACTGAAGCTTTCTTT. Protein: CASRRNRVNTEAFF.

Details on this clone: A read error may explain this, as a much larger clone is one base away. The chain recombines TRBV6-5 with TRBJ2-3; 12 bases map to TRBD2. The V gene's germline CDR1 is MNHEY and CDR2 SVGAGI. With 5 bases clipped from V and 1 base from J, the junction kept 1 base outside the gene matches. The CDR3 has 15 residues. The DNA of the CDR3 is TGTGCCAGCAGTCGACTAGCGGGAGGCACAGATACGCAGTATTTT. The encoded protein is CASSRLAGGTDTQYF.

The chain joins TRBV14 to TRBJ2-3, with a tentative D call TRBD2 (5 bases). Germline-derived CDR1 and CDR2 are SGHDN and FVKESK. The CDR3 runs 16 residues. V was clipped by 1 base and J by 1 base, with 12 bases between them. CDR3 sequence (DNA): TGTGCCAGCAGCCAAGGACGGGGAGTAGGCACAGATACGCAGTATTTT. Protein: CASSQGRGVGTDTQYF.

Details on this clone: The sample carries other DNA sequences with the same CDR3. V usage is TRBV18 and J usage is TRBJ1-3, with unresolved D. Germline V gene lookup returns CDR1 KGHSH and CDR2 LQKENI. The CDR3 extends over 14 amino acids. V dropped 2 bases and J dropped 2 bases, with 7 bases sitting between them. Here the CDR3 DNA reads TGTGCCAGCTCACCAGAGGGTACTGGAAACACCATATATTTT. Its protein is CASSPEGTGNTIYF. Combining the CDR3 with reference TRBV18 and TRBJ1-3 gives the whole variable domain NAGVMQNPRHLVRRRGQEARLRCSPMKGHSHVYWYRQLPEEGLKFMVYLQKENIIDESGMPKERFSAEFPKEGPSILRIQQVVRGDSAAYFCASSPEGTGNTIYFGEGSWLTVV.

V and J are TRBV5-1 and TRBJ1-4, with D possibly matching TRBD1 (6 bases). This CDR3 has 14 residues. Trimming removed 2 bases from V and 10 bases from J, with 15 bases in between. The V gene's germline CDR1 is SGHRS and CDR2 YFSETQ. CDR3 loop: CASSFQDSRGKLFF. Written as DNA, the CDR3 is TGCGCCAGCAGCTTCCAAGATTCCAGGGGAAAACTGTTTTTT.

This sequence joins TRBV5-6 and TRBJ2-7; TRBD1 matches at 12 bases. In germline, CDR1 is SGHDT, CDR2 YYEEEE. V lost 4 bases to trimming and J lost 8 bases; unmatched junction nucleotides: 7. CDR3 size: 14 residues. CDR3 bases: TGTGCCAGCAGCCAGGGACAGGGGGCGTCCAAGCAGTACTTC. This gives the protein CASSQGQGASKQYF. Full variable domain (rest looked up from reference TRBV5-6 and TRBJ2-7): DAGVTQSPTHLIKTRGQQVTLRCSPKSGHDTVSWYQQALGQGPQFIFQYYEEEERQRGNFPDRFSGHQFPNYSSELNVNALLLGDSALYLCASSQGQGASKQYFGPGTRLTVT.

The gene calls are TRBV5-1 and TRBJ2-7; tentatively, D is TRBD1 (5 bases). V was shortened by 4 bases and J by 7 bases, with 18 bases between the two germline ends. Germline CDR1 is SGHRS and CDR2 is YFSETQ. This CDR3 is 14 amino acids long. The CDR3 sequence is CASSPQGLLGEQYF. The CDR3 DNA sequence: TGCGCCAGCAGCCCCCAGGGTCTCTTGGGAGAGCAGTACTTC. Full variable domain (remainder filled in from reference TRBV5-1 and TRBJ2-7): KAGVTQTPRYLIKTRGQQVTLSCSPISGHRSVSWYQQTPGQGLQFLFEYFSETQRNKGNFPGRFSGRQFSNSRSEMNVSTLELGDSALYLCASSPQGLLGEQYFGPGTRLTVT.

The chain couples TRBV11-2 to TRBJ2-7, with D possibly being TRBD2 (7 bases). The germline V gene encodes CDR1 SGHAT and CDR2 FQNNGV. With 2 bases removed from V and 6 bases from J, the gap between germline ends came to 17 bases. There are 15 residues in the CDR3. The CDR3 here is CASSLTGGRSGEQYF. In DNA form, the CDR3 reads TGTGCCAGCAGCTTAACGGGGGGCAGATCAGGCGAGCAGTACTTC.

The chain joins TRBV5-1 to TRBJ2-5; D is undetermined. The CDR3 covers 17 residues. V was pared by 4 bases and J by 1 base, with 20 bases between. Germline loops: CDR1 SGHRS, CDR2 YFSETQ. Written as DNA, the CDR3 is TGCGCCAGCAGCCCTTGGCGGAGCGCCGGACCCCAAGAGACCCAGTACTTC. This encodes CASSPWRSAGPQETQYF.

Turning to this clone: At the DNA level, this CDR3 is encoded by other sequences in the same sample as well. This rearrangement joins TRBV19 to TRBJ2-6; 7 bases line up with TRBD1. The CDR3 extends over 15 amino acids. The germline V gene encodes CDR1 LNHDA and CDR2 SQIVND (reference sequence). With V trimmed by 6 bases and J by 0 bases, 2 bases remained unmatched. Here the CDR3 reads CASRHRGSGANVLTF. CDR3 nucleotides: TGTGCCAGTAGGCACAGGGGCTCTGGGGCCAACGTCCTGACTTTC.

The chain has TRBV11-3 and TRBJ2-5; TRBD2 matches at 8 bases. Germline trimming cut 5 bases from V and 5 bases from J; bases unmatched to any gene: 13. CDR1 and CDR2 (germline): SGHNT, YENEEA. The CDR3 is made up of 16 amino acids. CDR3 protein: CASSLLERERRETQYF. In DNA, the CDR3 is TGTGCCAGCAGCCTTTTGGAGCGGGAGAGGAGGGAGACCCAGTACTTC.

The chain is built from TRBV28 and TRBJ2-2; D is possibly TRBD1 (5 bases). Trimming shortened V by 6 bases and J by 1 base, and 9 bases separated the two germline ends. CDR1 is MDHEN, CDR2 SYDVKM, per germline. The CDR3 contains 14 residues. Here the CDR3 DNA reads TGTGCCAGCAGGGACGACAGGAACACCGGGGAGCTGTTTTTT. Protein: CASRDDRNTGELFF.

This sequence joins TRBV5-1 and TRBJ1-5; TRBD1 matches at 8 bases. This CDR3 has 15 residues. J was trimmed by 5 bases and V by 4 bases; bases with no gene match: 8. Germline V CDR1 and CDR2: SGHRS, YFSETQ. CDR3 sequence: CASSPESGGYQPQHF. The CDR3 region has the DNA TGCGCCAGCAGCCCAGAATCAGGGGGCTATCAGCCCCAGCATTTT. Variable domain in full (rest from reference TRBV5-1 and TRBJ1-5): KAGVTQTPRYLIKTRGQQVTLSCSPISGHRSVSWYQQTPGQGLQFLFEYFSETQRNKGNFPGRFSGRQFSNSRSEMNVSTLELGDSALYLCASSPESGGYQPQHFGDGTRLSIL.

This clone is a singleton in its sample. For the CDR3, the DNA is TGTGCCAGCAGCTTAAGGACAGGCTCTAGCACAGATACGCAGTATTTT. Residues: CASSLRTGSSTDTQYF. The rearrangement joins TRBV7-3 to TRBJ2-3, with TRBD1 matching over 7 bases. The trim removed 1 base at V and 0 bases at J, leaving 4 bases unmatched. This CDR3 has 16 residues. From germline, CDR1 is SGHTA and CDR2 FQGTGA.

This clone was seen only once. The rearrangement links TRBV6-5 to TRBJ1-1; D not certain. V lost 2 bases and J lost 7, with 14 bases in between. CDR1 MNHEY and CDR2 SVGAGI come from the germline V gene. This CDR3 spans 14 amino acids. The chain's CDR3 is CASSYRGGGNEAFF. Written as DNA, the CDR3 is TGTGCCAGCAGTTACCGCGGTGGAGGGAATGAAGCTTTCTTT.

Written as DNA, the CDR3 is TGTGCCATCAGTGAGAATCAGGGTAGGGTATCCGAGCAGTACTTC. It encodes CAISENQGRVSEQYF. The rearrangement joins TRBV10-3 to TRBJ2-7, with a weak D call TRBD1 (5 bases). CDR1 is ENHRY and CDR2 is SYGVKD in the germline V gene. Trimming stripped 2 bases from V and 6 bases from J, with 17 bases between. The CDR3 covers 15 residues.

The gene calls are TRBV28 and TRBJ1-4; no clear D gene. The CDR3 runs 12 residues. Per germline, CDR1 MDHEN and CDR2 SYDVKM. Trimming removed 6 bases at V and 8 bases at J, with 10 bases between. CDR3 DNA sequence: TGTGCCAGCAGAGTGGCGGGAGAAAAACTGTTTTTT. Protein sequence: CASRVAGEKLFF.

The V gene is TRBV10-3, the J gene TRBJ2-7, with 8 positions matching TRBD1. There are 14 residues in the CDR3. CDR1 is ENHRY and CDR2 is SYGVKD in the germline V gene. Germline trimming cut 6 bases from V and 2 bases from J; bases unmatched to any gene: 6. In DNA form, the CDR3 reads TGTGCCATCAGCCGGGACAGGACGACCTACGAGCAGTACTTC. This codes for CAISRDRTTYEQYF.

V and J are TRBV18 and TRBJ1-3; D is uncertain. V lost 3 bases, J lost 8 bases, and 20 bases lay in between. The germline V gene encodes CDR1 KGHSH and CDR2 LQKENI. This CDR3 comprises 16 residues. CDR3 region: CASSPEGSRRADTIYF. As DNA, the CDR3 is TGTGCCAGCTCACCGGAGGGCTCTAGGCGGGCGGACACCATATATTTT.

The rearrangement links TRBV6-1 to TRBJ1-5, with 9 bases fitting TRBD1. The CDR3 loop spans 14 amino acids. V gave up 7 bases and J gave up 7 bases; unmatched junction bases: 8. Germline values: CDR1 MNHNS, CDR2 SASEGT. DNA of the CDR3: TGTGCCAGCAACGCCCCGACAGGGGGACAGCCCCAGCATTTT. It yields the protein CASNAPTGGQPQHF.

The CDR3 loop reads CASSYDRDRNIQYF. The CDR3 DNA reads TGTGCCAGCAGCTACGACAGGGACAGGAACATTCAGTACTTC. The chain is built from TRBV6-5 and TRBJ2-4; TRBD1 matches at 8 bases. CDR1 is MNHEY, CDR2 SVGAGI, per germline. The V and J ends lost 6 bases and 7 bases, in that order; junction bases with no gene match: 8. There are 14 residues in the CDR3.

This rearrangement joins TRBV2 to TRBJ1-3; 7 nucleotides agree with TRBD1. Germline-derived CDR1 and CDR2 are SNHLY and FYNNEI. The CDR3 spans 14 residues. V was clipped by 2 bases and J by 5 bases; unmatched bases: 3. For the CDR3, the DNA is TGTGCCAGCAGTGAACAGACAGGGAGAAACACCATATATTTT. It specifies CASSEQTGRNTIYF. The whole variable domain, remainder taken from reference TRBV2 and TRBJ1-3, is EPEVTQTPSHQVTQMGQEVILRCVPISNHLYFYWYRQILGQKVEFLVSFYNNEISEKSEIFDDQFSVERPDGSNFTLKIRSTKLEDSAMYFCASSEQTGRNTIYFGEGSWLTVV.

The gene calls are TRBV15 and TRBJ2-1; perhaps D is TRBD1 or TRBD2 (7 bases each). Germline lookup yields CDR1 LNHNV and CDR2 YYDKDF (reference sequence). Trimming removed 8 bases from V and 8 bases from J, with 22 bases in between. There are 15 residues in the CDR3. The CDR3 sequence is CATQRGRESIYEQFF. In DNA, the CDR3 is TGTGCCACCCAGAGGGGGCGGGAGAGTATTTATGAGCAGTTCTTC.

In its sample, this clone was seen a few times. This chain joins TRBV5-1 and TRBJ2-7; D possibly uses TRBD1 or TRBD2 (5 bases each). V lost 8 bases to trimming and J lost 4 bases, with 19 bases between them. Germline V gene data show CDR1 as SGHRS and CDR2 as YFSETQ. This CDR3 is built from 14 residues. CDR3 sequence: CASSLLPGRYEQYF. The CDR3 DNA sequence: TGCGCCAGTTCCCTCCTCCCGGGGCGGTACGAGCAGTACTTC.

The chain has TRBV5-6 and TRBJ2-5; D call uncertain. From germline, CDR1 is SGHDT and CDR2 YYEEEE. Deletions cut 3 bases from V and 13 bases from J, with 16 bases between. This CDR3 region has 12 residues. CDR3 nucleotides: TGTGCCAGCAGCTCGGAAGACCTGGTCGGGTACTTC. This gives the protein CASSSEDLVGYF. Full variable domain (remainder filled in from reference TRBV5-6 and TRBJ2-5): DAGVTQSPTHLIKTRGQQVTLRCSPKSGHDTVSWYQQALGQGPQFIFQYYEEEERQRGNFPDRFSGHQFPNYSSELNVNALLLGDSALYLCASSSEDLVGYFGPGTRLLVL.

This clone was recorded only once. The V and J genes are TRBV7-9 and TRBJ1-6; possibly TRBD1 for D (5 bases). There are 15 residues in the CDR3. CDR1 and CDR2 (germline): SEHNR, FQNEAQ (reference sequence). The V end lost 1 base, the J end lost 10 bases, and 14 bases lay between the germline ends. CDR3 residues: CASSLVVGDRSPLHF. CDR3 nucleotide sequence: TGTGCCAGCAGCTTAGTGGTAGGGGATAGATCACCCCTCCACTTT.

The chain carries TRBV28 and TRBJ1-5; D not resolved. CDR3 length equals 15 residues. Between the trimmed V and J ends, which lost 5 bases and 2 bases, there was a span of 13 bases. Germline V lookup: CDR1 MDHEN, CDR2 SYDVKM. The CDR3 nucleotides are TGTGCCAGCAGTCCAGAGCACGGGGGCAATCAGCCCCAGCATTTT. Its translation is CASSPEHGGNQPQHF.

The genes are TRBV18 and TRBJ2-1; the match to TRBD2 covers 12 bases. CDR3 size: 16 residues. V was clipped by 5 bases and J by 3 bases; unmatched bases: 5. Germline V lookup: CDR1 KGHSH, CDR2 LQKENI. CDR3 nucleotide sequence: TGTGCCAGCTCAATCGTACTAGCGGGAGGCTACAATGAGCAGTTCTTC. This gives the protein CASSIVLAGGYNEQFF. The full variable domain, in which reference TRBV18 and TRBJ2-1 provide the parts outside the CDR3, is NAGVMQNPRHLVRRRGQEARLRCSPMKGHSHVYWYRQLPEEGLKFMVYLQKENIIDESGMPKERFSAEFPKEGPSILRIQQVVRGDSAAYFCASSIVLAGGYNEQFFGPGTRLTVL.

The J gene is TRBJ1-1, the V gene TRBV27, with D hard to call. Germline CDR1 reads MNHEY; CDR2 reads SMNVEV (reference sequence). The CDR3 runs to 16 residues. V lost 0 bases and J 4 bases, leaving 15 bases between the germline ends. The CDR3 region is CASSLSVPRQATEAFF. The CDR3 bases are TGTGCCAGCAGTTTATCGGTGCCCAGGCAGGCCACTGAAGCTTTCTTT.

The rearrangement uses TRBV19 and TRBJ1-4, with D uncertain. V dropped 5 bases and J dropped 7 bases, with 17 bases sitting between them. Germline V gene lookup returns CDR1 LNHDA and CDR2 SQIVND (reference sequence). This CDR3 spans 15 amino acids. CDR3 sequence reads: CASSRIILGSEKLFF. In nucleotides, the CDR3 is TGTGCCAGTAGTCGCATTATTCTGGGGAGTGAAAAACTGTTTTTT.